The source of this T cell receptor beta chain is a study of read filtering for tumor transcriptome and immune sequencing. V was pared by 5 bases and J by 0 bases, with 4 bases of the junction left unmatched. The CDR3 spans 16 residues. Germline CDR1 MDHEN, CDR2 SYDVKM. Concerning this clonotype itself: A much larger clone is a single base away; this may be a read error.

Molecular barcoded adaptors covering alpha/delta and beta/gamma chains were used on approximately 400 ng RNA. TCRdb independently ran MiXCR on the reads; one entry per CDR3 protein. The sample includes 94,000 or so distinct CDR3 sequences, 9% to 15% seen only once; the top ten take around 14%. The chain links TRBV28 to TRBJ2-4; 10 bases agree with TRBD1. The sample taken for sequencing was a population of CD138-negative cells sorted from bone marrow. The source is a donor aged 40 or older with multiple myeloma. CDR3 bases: TGTGCCAGCAGTCAGACAGGGGGCGTAGCCAAAAACATTCAGTACTTC. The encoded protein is CASSQTGGVAKNIQYF.